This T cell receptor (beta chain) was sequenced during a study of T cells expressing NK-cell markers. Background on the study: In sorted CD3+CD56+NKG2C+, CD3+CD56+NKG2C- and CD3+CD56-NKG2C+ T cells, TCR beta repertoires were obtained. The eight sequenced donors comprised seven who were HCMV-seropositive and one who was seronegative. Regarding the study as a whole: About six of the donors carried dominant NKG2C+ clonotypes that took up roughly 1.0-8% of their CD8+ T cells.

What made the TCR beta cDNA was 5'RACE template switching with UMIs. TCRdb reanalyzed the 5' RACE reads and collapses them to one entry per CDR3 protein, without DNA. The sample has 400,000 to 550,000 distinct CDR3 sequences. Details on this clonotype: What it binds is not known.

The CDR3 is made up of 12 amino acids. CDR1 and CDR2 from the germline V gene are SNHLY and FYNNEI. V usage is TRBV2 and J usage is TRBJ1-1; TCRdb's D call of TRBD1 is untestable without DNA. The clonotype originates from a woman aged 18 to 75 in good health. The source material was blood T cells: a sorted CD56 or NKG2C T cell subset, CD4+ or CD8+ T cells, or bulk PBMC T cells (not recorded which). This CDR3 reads CASSARATEAFF. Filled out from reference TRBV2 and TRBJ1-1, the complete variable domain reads EPEVTQTPSHQVTQMGQEVILRCVPISNHLYFYWYRQILGQKVEFLVSFYNNEISEKSEIFDDQFSVERPDGSNFTLKIRSTKLEDSAMYFCASSARATEAFFGQGTRLTVV.